Listed below are T cell receptor beta chains from one sample, sequenced in a study of T cells in narcolepsy. TCRdb keeps only in-frame clones here, not all; method: immunoSEQ multiplex PCR. The sample includes some 35,000 clones, more than 65% of them seen just once. Sequencing input: memory (CD45RA-) CD4+ T cells from blood. The source is a human donor in good health. Each CDR3 is given with its conserved first and last residue. The order of the fields is J gene, V gene, clone size, D gene, CDR3 protein, CDR3 DNA. D genes are given only for firm matches. The size entry is marked missing in some rows and otherwise reads once, few, many or a size class.

j_gene: TRBJ1-2; v_gene: TRBV2; abundance: .; d_gene: .; CDR3aa: CASSDWDGYTF; CDR3nt: TGTGCCAGCAGTGATTGGGATGGCTACACCTTC
j_gene: TRBJ2-3; v_gene: TRBV6-5; abundance: .; d_gene: .; CDR3aa: CASSPSRDKTDTQYF; CDR3nt: TGTGCCAGCAGCCCCTCGCGGGACAAAACAGATACGCAGTATTTT
j_gene: TRBJ1-1; v_gene: TRBV18; abundance: .; d_gene: TRBD1; CDR3aa: CASSKLDRDTEAFF; CDR3nt: TGTGCCAGCTCAAAATTAGACAGGGACACTGAAGCTTTCTTT
j_gene: TRBJ2-7; v_gene: TRBV7-9; abundance: .; d_gene: .; CDR3aa: CASSFRTESYEQYF; CDR3nt: TGTGCCAGCAGTTTCAGGACCGAGTCCTACGAGCAGTACTTC
j_gene: TRBJ1-1; v_gene: TRBV18; abundance: .; d_gene: .; CDR3aa: CASSPPTSQTLDTEAFF; CDR3nt: TGTGCCAGCTCACCACCAACGTCTCAGACATTGGACACTGAAGCTTTCTTT
j_gene: TRBJ1-4; v_gene: TRBV10-3; abundance: .; d_gene: .; CDR3aa: CAIRDSSNEKLFF; CDR3nt: TGTGCCATCAGAGACAGTAGTAATGAAAAACTGTTTTTT
j_gene: TRBJ2-3; v_gene: TRBV15; abundance: .; d_gene: .; CDR3aa: CATSRDGRVDTQYF; CDR3nt: TGTGCCACCAGCAGAGATGGGCGTGTAGATACGCAGTATTTT
j_gene: TRBJ2-7; v_gene: TRBV7-2; abundance: .; d_gene: .; CDR3aa: CATSAGADSYEQYF; CDR3nt: TGTGCCACTTCGGCCGGAGCGGACTCCTACGAGCAGTACTTC
j_gene: TRBJ2-3; v_gene: TRBV6-1; abundance: .; d_gene: .; CDR3aa: CASSEQLPDTQYF; CDR3nt: TGTGCCAGCAGTGAACAGCTCCCAGATACGCAGTATTTT
j_gene: TRBJ2-2; v_gene: TRBV11-3; abundance: .; d_gene: .; CDR3aa: CASSLGVNTGELFF; CDR3nt: TGTGCCAGCAGCTTAGGGGTGAACACCGGGGAGCTGTTTTTT
j_gene: TRBJ1-1; v_gene: TRBV9; abundance: .; d_gene: .; CDR3aa: CASGGRVGTEAFF; CDR3nt: TGTGCCAGCGGGGGGCGGGTAGGCACTGAAGCTTTCTTT
j_gene: TRBJ2-3; v_gene: TRBV5-3; abundance: .; d_gene: .; CDR3aa: CARSLGGTDTQYF; CDR3nt: TGTGCCAGAAGCCTTGGGGGCACAGATACGCAGTATTTT
j_gene: TRBJ1-1; v_gene: TRBV29-1; abundance: once; d_gene: TRBD1; CDR3aa: CSVWNRGQTEAFF; CDR3nt: TGCAGCGTTTGGAACAGGGGGCAGACTGAAGCTTTCTTT
j_gene: TRBJ1-2; v_gene: TRBV6-6; abundance: few; d_gene: .; CDR3aa: CATVSPGNYGYTF; CDR3nt: TGTGCCACCGTTTCGCCAGGGAACTATGGCTACACCTTC
j_gene: TRBJ1-1; v_gene: TRBV11-3; abundance: .; d_gene: .; CDR3aa: CASSLGPRDTEAFF; CDR3nt: TGTGCCAGCAGCTTAGGACCGCGCGACACTGAAGCTTTCTTT
j_gene: TRBJ2-3; v_gene: TRBV4-1; abundance: .; d_gene: TRBD1; CDR3aa: CASSQVNRGELTDTQYF; CDR3nt: TGCGCCAGCAGCCAAGTGAACAGGGGTGAGTTGACAGATACGCAGTATTTT
j_gene: TRBJ2-1; v_gene: TRBV19; abundance: .; d_gene: TRBD1; CDR3aa: CASSTFGTEKDNEQFF; CDR3nt: TGTGCCAGTAGTACCTTCGGGACAGAAAAGGACAATGAGCAGTTCTTC
j_gene: TRBJ2-5; v_gene: TRBV5-4; abundance: once; d_gene: .; CDR3aa: CASRLGGGLETQYF; CDR3nt: TGTGCCAGCAGACTAGGGGGAGGGCTGGAGACCCAGTACTTC
j_gene: TRBJ2-7; v_gene: TRBV6-1; abundance: .; d_gene: TRBD2; CDR3aa: CASSSGLAGLYEQYF; CDR3nt: TGTGCCAGCAGTTCGGGACTAGCGGGGCTCTACGAGCAGTACTTC
j_gene: TRBJ1-1; v_gene: TRBV19; abundance: .; d_gene: .; CDR3aa: CASSTTVNTEAFF; CDR3nt: TGTGCCAGTAGTACTACAGTGAACACTGAAGCTTTCTTT
j_gene: TRBJ2-2; v_gene: TRBV7-9; abundance: once; d_gene: .; CDR3aa: CASSLKGTGELFF; CDR3nt: TGTGCCAGCAGCTTAAAGGGCACCGGGGAGCTGTTTTTT
j_gene: TRBJ2-3; v_gene: TRBV5-4; abundance: .; d_gene: TRBD2; CDR3aa: CASSPSTSGGMDTQYF; CDR3nt: TGTGCCAGCAGCCCCTCGACTAGCGGGGGGATGGATACGCAGTATTTT
j_gene: TRBJ2-2; v_gene: TRBV7-9; abundance: .; d_gene: .; CDR3aa: CASSLGASNTGELFF; CDR3nt: TGTGCCAGCAGCTTGGGAGCATCGAACACCGGGGAGCTGTTTTTT
j_gene: TRBJ1-1; v_gene: TRBV5-1; abundance: .; d_gene: .; CDR3aa: CASSLMGRQNTEAFF; CDR3nt: TGCGCCAGCAGCTTAATGGGACGACAGAACACTGAAGCTTTCTTT
j_gene: TRBJ2-7; v_gene: TRBV6-1; abundance: .; d_gene: .; CDR3aa: CASWEAAGEQYF; CDR3nt: TGTGCCAGCTGGGAAGCGGCAGGCGAGCAGTACTTC